This entry lists 21 T cell receptor beta chains sequenced from one sample in a study of shared clonotypes between healthy human individuals. TCRdb's copy holds only in-frame clones and misses some; the assay was immunoSEQ multiplex PCR. This sample carries approximately 1.5 million clones, 98% of them seen once, and the ten largest clones take 0.4% to 0.55%. Sample: naive CD4+ T cells sorted from blood. Sample subset: CD45RA+ positively selected. These TCRs come from a man aged 30 to 45 in good health.

The CDR3 loop is CATKPRGPFKIHF. The CDR3 DNA follows: TGTGCCACTAAACCCCGGGGGCCGTTCAAGATCCATTTT. V usage is TRBV7-4 and J usage is TRBJ1-5, with TRBD1 as a possible D gene (6 bases). From germline, CDR1 is SGHVT and CDR2 SQSDAQ. CDR3 length: 13 residues. V shed 10 bases and J shed 16 bases, with 26 bases lying between them.

The chain uses TRBV7-3 and TRBJ2-5; TRBD2 matches at 7 bases. The CDR3 length is 13 residues. Trimming cost V 6 bases and J 1 base; bases outside gene matches: 2. Germline CDR1 is SGHTA and CDR2 is FQGTGA. The CDR3 protein is CASSRLAQETQYF. CDR3 sequence (DNA): TGTGCCAGCAGTCGACTAGCCCAAGAGACCCAGTACTTC.

The chain couples TRBV7-9 to TRBJ1-2, with D uncertain. The CDR3 loop spans 15 amino acids. Looked up from germline, CDR1 is SEHNR and CDR2 is FQNEAQ (reference sequence). Trimming shortened V by 1 base and J by 2 bases, and 11 bases separated the two germline ends. The CDR3 region is CASSLGTSLNYGYTF. CDR3 nucleotides: TGTGCCAGCAGCTTAGGGACTTCCCTCAACTATGGCTACACCTTC.

The gene calls are TRBV6-1 and TRBJ2-7; 9 bases line up with TRBD2. Germline values: CDR1 MNHNS, CDR2 SASEGT. V dropped 1 base and J dropped 4; count of bases not matched to a gene: 8. The CDR3 contains 16 residues. DNA of the CDR3: TGTGCCAGCAGTGAAGGCCTTAGCGGGAGCCCGTACGAGCAGTACTTC. Residues: CASSEGLSGSPYEQYF.

V is TRBV19 and J is TRBJ2-2; no clear D gene. Germline-derived CDR1 and CDR2 are LNHDA and SQIVND (reference sequence). V was clipped by 6 bases and J by 10 bases, with 15 bases between them. This CDR3 has 13 residues. This chain's CDR3 is CASSPGVVAELFF. The CDR3, as DNA: TGTGCCAGTAGCCCGGGCGTGGTGGCGGAGCTGTTTTTT.

V usage is TRBV5-1 and J usage is TRBJ2-3; the D is unclear. Between the trimmed V and J ends, which lost 0 bases and 1 base, there was a span of 9 bases. This CDR3 is 15 amino acids long. Germline CDR1 is SGHRS and CDR2 is YFSETQ. CDR3 DNA sequence: TGCGCCAGCAGCTTGGCTACCCCACGCACAGATACGCAGTATTTT. This gives the protein CASSLATPRTDTQYF. Supplemented by reference TRBV5-1 and TRBJ2-3, the full variable domain reads KAGVTQTPRYLIKTRGQQVTLSCSPISGHRSVSWYQQTPGQGLQFLFEYFSETQRNKGNFPGRFSGRQFSNSRSEMNVSTLELGDSALYLCASSLATPRTDTQYFGPGTRLTVL.

This clone has only one observation. The chain combines TRBV2 with TRBJ1-2; 9 bases map to TRBD1. With V trimmed by 7 bases and J by 5 bases, 2 bases remained unmatched. This CDR3 is built from 12 residues. Germline V gene data show CDR1 as SNHLY and CDR2 as FYNNEI. Written as DNA, the CDR3 is TGTGCCAGCAAGGACAGGGGTTATGGCTACACCTTC. Its protein is CASKDRGYGYTF.

This CDR3 is CASSQDPTGASTDTQYF. In DNA, the CDR3 is TGCGCCAGCAGCCAAGATCCCACAGGGGCGAGCACAGATACGCAGTATTTT. The rearrangement links TRBV4-1 to TRBJ2-3, with TRBD1 identical over 7 bases. CDR1 is MGHRA and CDR2 is YSYEKL in the germline V gene. This CDR3 is 17 amino acids long. With 0 bases clipped from V and 0 bases from J, the junction kept 6 bases outside the gene matches.

The chain couples TRBV5-1 to TRBJ2-6; the D is unclear. V was trimmed by 0 bases and J by 0 bases, leaving 10 bases between them. Germline V gives CDR1 SGHRS, CDR2 YFSETQ. The CDR3 covers 17 residues. The CDR3 loop is CASSLVSRRSGANVLTF. The CDR3 nucleotides read TGCGCCAGCAGCTTGGTTAGTAGGCGCTCTGGGGCCAACGTCCTGACTTTC.

The chain uses TRBV27 and TRBJ2-1; TRBD2 might be the D (5 bases). The CDR3 consists of 16 residues. Between the trimmed V and J ends, which lost 6 bases and 8 bases, there was a span of 23 bases. Germline CDR1 MNHEY, CDR2 SMNVEV (reference sequence). The CDR3 DNA sequence: TGTGCCAGCAGCTTCTTGCCGGCCCTTCCGCGGGATGAGCAGTTCTTC. Translated: CASSFLPALPRDEQFF.

This clone is a singleton in its sample. Other DNA sequences from this sample encode an identical CDR3 as well. This chain uses TRBV18 with TRBJ2-7; D is perhaps TRBD2 (5 bases). The ends were cut back, 2 bases at V and 2 bases at J, with 7 bases in the middle. CDR3 size: 13 residues. Germline V CDR1 and CDR2: KGHSH, LQKENI. The CDR3 region is CASSPSGTYEQYF. CDR3 sequence (DNA): TGTGCCAGCTCACCATCGGGAACCTACGAGCAGTACTTC.

V and J are TRBV6-6 and TRBJ2-7, with D possibly TRBD2 on 5 matching bases. Looked up from germline, CDR1 is MNHNY and CDR2 is SVGAGI (reference sequence). The CDR3 length is 13 residues. Trimming pared 0 bases from V and 7 bases from J, leaving 10 bases between. The CDR3 DNA follows: TGTGCCAGCAGTTACTCCCGAGAGGGTGAGCAGTACTTC. This codes for CASSYSREGEQYF.

The chain has TRBV6-1 and TRBJ2-3; D possibly corresponds to TRBD1 (5 bases). CDR3 length: 16 residues. Germline V CDR1 and CDR2: MNHNS, SASEGT. Trimming removed 6 bases from V and 1 base from J, with 17 bases in between. DNA for the CDR3: TGTGCCAGCAGCGAAACGGTAGGGGTACGCACAGATACGCAGTATTTT. This encodes CASSETVGVRTDTQYF.

CDR3 sequence: CASRSRGAQPQHF. In DNA form, the CDR3 reads TGTGCCAGTAGGTCTCGGGGGGCTCAGCCCCAGCATTTT. The V and J genes are TRBV19 and TRBJ1-5; tentatively, D is TRBD1 (6 bases). The CDR3 is made up of 13 amino acids. V gave up 6 bases and J gave up 6 bases, with 12 bases separating them. CDR1 is LNHDA, CDR2 SQIVND, per germline (reference sequence).

The table lists this clone with a count of one. The chain uses TRBV7-2 and TRBJ2-3, with D maybe TRBD1 (6 bases). The V and J ends lost 5 bases and 4 bases respectively, with 16 bases between them. Germline CDR1 is SGHTA and CDR2 is FQGNSA. This CDR3 region has 15 residues. This chain's CDR3 is CASSQSLGAADTQYF. As DNA, the CDR3 is TGTGCCAGCAGCCAAAGTTTGGGGGCTGCAGATACGCAGTATTTT.

J is TRBJ2-7 and V is TRBV6-6, with D possibly being TRBD1 (5 bases). Looked up from germline, CDR1 is MNHNY and CDR2 is SVGAGI (reference sequence). V was cut by 2 bases and J by 2 bases, with 7 bases left in between. The CDR3 has 13 residues. CDR3 bases: TGTGCCAGCAGTTACCAGGGAACCTACGAGCAGTACTTC. It specifies CASSYQGTYEQYF.

The chain links TRBV7-9 to TRBJ2-1; D is undetermined. The V gene lost 8 bases and the J gene lost 2 bases, with 13 bases spanning the gap. This CDR3 contains 14 residues. Germline CDR1 SEHNR, CDR2 FQNEAQ (reference sequence). DNA of the CDR3: TGTGCCAGCCGGAGCCGCTTTACCTACAATGAGCAGTTCTTC. It encodes CASRSRFTYNEQFF.

The CDR3 bases are TGTGCCAGCACCGGCCAGGGAAGGGACTATGGCTACACCTTC. It encodes CASTGQGRDYGYTF. The chain links TRBV28 to TRBJ1-2, with D perhaps matching TRBD1 (5 bases). V was pared by 7 bases and J by 3 bases, with 15 bases between. CDR1 and CDR2 (germline): MDHEN, SYDVKM. The CDR3 has 14 residues.

This sequence joins TRBV7-2 and TRBJ2-3; D is unresolved. Germline loops: CDR1 SGHTA, CDR2 FQGNSA. Between the trimmed V and J ends, which lost 2 bases and 4 bases, there was a span of 13 bases. The CDR3 has 15 residues. CDR3 in amino acids: CASSLSNLPPDTQYF. CDR3 nucleotides: TGTGCCAGCAGCTTAAGTAATCTTCCGCCAGATACGCAGTATTTT.

This chain uses TRBV5-4 with TRBJ2-7, with 8 bases lining up with TRBD2. Trimming at V came to 4 bases and at J to 5 bases, leaving 11 bases not matched to a gene. The germline V gene encodes CDR1 SGHNT and CDR2 YYREEE (reference sequence). The length of the CDR3 is 15 residues. The chain's CDR3 is CASSRSGRALHEQYF. The CDR3 DNA is TGTGCCAGCAGCCGGTCCGGGAGGGCCCTACACGAGCAGTACTTC.

The V and J genes are TRBV5-5 and TRBJ2-1, with a possible D match to TRBD2 (5 bases). The CDR3 runs to 12 residues. The V end lost 5 bases, the J end lost 9 bases, and 12 bases lay between the germline ends. The germline V gene has CDR1 SGHKS and CDR2 YYEKEE (reference sequence). The CDR3 coding sequence is TGTGCCAGCAGTCGTACTAGGGTTGAGCAGTTCTTC. This sequence encodes CASSRTRVEQFF.